The 22 T cell receptor beta chains presented below share a single source sample, sequenced in a study of blood T cell repertoires in COVID-19. Assay: immunoSEQ multiplex PCR; the TCRdb copy retains only in-frame clones and omits some. The table records 110,000 to 150,000 clones, 85% to 90% of them present only once. The specimen sequenced was peripheral blood. These receptor sequences come from a woman between 55 and 75 years old with acute or convalescent COVID-19.

The rearrangement links TRBV9 to TRBJ1-3; tentative D call: TRBD1 (5 bases). Trimming left V 3 bases short and J 0 bases short, with 7 bases between. The length of the CDR3 is 14 residues. The germline CDR1 and CDR2 sequences are SGDLS and YYNGEE. The CDR3 DNA reads as TGTGCCAGCAGCGCCGACAGCTCTGGAAACACCATATATTTT. Amino acid sequence: CASSADSSGNTIYF.

The CDR3 region is CASRPGTGQGYGYTF. DNA for the CDR3: TGTGCCAGCAGGCCGGGAACTGGACAGGGATACGGCTACACCTTC. The chain uses TRBV5-4 and TRBJ1-2; TRBD1 matches 8 bases. Germline CDR1 and CDR2: SGHNT and YYREEE (reference sequence). The CDR3 totals 15 residues. Trimming cost V 5 bases and J 8 bases; bases outside gene matches: 14.

J is TRBJ2-7 and V is TRBV6-6, with a tentative D call TRBD2 (5 bases). The CDR3 has 15 residues. V lost 5 bases and J 4 bases, leaving 18 bases between the germline ends. Germline CDR1 reads MNHNY; CDR2 reads SVGAGI (reference sequence). CDR3 region: CASSTRLKPPYEQYF. CDR3 in DNA: TGTGCCAGCAGTACGAGACTAAAACCTCCTTACGAGCAGTACTTC.

The rearrangement uses TRBV11-1 and TRBJ2-1, with D perhaps TRBD2 (5 bases). CDR1 and CDR2 (germline): SGHAT, FQDESV (reference sequence). V was pared by 3 bases and J by 1 base, with 7 bases between. This CDR3 has 14 amino acids. The CDR3 coding sequence is TGTGCCAGCAGCTTTGAGGGTTCCTACAATGAGCAGTTCTTC. As protein: CASSFEGSYNEQFF.

The rearrangement links TRBV19 to TRBJ1-4; TRBD1 is a possible D gene (5 bases). V lost 2 bases to trimming and J lost 3 bases, with 13 bases between them. CDR1 and CDR2 from the germline V gene are LNHDA and SQIVND (reference sequence). The CDR3 contains 16 residues. The CDR3 region has the DNA TGTGCCAGTAGTATATCGCCCGGGGGATCTAATGAAAAACTGTTTTTT. Its protein is CASSISPGGSNEKLFF.

The chain has TRBV2 and TRBJ2-7, with D uncertain. The CDR3 spans 13 residues. From germline, CDR1 is SNHLY and CDR2 FYNNEI. Between the trimmed V and J ends, which lost 3 bases and 4 bases, there was a span of 10 bases. DNA for the CDR3: TGTGCCAGCAGTGAGAGTAATCCTTACGAGCAGTACTTC. Translated: CASSESNPYEQYF.

This sequence joins TRBV7-2 and TRBJ2-2; TRBD1 agrees at 8 bases. The CDR3 contains 16 residues. Germline CDR1 SGHTA, CDR2 FQGNSA. V dropped 2 bases and J dropped 5; count of bases not matched to a gene: 7. CDR3 loop: CASSLMAQGVTGELFF. Written as DNA, the CDR3 is TGTGCCAGCAGCTTAATGGCACAGGGGGTAACCGGGGAGCTGTTTTTT.

The gene calls are TRBV7-2 and TRBJ1-6, with 8 bases aligning to TRBD1. There are 16 residues in the CDR3. V lost 10 bases, J lost 6 bases, and 14 bases stayed unmatched. The germline V gene encodes CDR1 SGHTA and CDR2 FQGNSA. Here the CDR3 DNA reads TGTGCCACCCCCCCGCGCTGGGACAGGTCTAATTCACCCCTCCACTTT. Its translation is CATPPRWDRSNSPLHF.

The rearrangement links TRBV15 to TRBJ1-4, with a tentative D call TRBD1 (5 bases). V was trimmed by 1 base and J by 1 base, leaving 7 bases between them. CDR1 is LNHNV, CDR2 YYDKDF, per germline (reference sequence). The CDR3 contains 15 residues. CDR3 protein: CATSRAGGTNEKLFF. CDR3 DNA sequence: TGTGCCACCAGCAGAGCCGGGGGAACTAATGAAAAACTGTTTTTT.

V usage is TRBV5-1 and J usage is TRBJ1-6, with a possible D match to TRBD1 (5 bases). V lost 6 bases and J 7 bases, leaving 11 bases between the germline ends. The germline V gene encodes CDR1 SGHRS and CDR2 YFSETQ. The CDR3 sequence is 13 residues long. CDR3 amino acids: CASTREGNSPLHF. The CDR3 nucleotides read TGCGCCAGCACAAGGGAGGGGAATTCACCCCTCCACTTT.

The V call is TRBV19, the J call TRBJ1-3; 8 nucleotides agree with TRBD1. J was trimmed by 0 bases and V by 5 bases; bases with no gene match: 3. Germline-derived CDR1 and CDR2 are LNHDA and SQIVND (reference sequence). The CDR3 totals 15 residues. CDR3 sequence: CASSHQGASGNTIYF. CDR3 DNA sequence: TGTGCCAGTAGTCATCAGGGGGCCTCTGGAAACACCATATATTTT.

The chain employs TRBV6-2 or TRBV6-3 and TRBJ2-7, with TRBD2 matching 8 bases. Germline trimming cut 2 bases from V and 2 bases from J; bases unmatched to any gene: 2. The CDR3 length is 14 residues. Per germline, CDR1 MNHEY and CDR2 SVGEGT. The CDR3: CASSYIAGTYEQYF. The DNA of the CDR3 is TGTGCCAGCAGTTACATAGCGGGGACCTACGAGCAGTACTTC.

This chain joins TRBV6-5 and TRBJ1-1; 9 nucleotides line up with TRBD1. V was clipped by 2 bases and J by 5 bases; unmatched bases: 6. The CDR3 totals 15 residues. Germline V lookup: CDR1 MNHEY, CDR2 SVGAGI. Here the CDR3 reads CASSYKQGAGTEAFF. CDR3 nucleotides: TGTGCCAGCAGTTACAAACAGGGGGCTGGGACTGAAGCTTTCTTT.

V gene TRBV6-2 or TRBV6-3 combines with J gene TRBJ1-5, with D possibly matching TRBD1 (6 bases). Germline CDR1 and CDR2: MNHEY and SVGEGT. The CDR3 has 15 amino acids. V gave up 6 bases and J gave up 2 bases, with 14 bases separating them. The CDR3 spells CASSPTGVGNQPQHF. As DNA, the CDR3 is TGTGCCAGCAGCCCGACAGGAGTTGGCAATCAGCCCCAGCATTTT.

The chain employs TRBV5-1 and TRBJ2-5; no clear D. Germline values: CDR1 SGHRS, CDR2 YFSETQ. The CDR3 has 14 residues. The V gene lost 1 base and the J gene lost 2 bases, with 9 bases spanning the gap. CDR3 sequence: CASSLTVTQETQYF. The DNA of the CDR3 is TGCGCCAGCAGCTTGACCGTGACACAAGAGACCCAGTACTTC.

This clone was seen only once. V usage is TRBV4-1 and J usage is TRBJ2-3; tentatively, D is TRBD2 (7 bases). V gave up 7 bases and J gave up 2 bases, with 13 bases separating them. CDR3 size: 14 residues. The germline V gene has CDR1 MGHRA and CDR2 YSYEKL. The CDR3 loop reads CASKQGGSTDTQYF. CDR3 coding DNA: TGCGCCAGCAAACAGGGAGGGTCCACAGATACGCAGTATTTT.

CDR3 loop: CASSRTGTLGYGYTF. The CDR3, as DNA: TGCGCCAGCAGTCGGACAGGCACCCTGGGCTATGGCTACACCTTC. This chain connects TRBV4-3 to TRBJ1-2; 7 positions agree with TRBD1. There are 15 residues in the CDR3. Germline loops: CDR1 LGHNA, CDR2 YSLEER. The V segment lost 6 bases and the J segment 4 bases; nucleotides outside the gene matches: 11.

This sequence joins TRBV10-3 and TRBJ2-2, with 7 bases aligning to TRBD1. Per germline, CDR1 ENHRY and CDR2 SYGVKD. The CDR3 has 14 residues. V trimming: 6 bases; J trimming: 0 bases; junction bases outside the gene matches: 1. The CDR3: CAIRGTANTGELFF. The CDR3 nucleotides read TGTGCCATCAGGGGGACAGCGAACACCGGGGAGCTGTTTTTT.

This clone has just one count. The rearrangement links TRBV5-4 to TRBJ1-1, with TRBD1 as a possible D gene (6 bases). Per germline, CDR1 SGHNT and CDR2 YYREEE (reference sequence). The V and J ends lost 3 bases and 2 bases respectively, with 14 bases between them. CDR3 length equals 15 residues. The CDR3 protein is CASSSPGTLNTEAFF. In DNA, the CDR3 is TGTGCCAGCAGCTCACCCGGGACACTTAACACTGAAGCTTTCTTT.

This chain connects TRBV7-4 to TRBJ2-4; 8 nucleotides align to TRBD1. Trimming removed 5 bases from V and 1 base from J; junction bases left unmatched: 13. Germline assignment: CDR1 SGHVT and CDR2 SQSDAQ. The CDR3 is made up of 18 amino acids. Here the CDR3 reads CASSPTLGQGAAKNIQYF. In DNA form, the CDR3 reads TGTGCCAGCAGCCCCACCCTGGGGCAGGGGGCGGCCAAAAACATTCAGTACTTC. Supplemented by reference TRBV7-4 and TRBJ2-4, the full variable domain reads GAGVSQSPRYKVAKRGRDVALRCDSISGHVTLYWYRQTLGQGSEVLTYSQSDAQRDKSGRPSGRFSAERPERSVSTLKIQRTEQGDSAVYLCASSPTLGQGAAKNIQYFGAGTRLSVL.

This sequence joins TRBV4-1 and TRBJ1-4; a weak D match, TRBD1 (5 bases). The CDR3 contains 15 residues. Deletions cut 0 bases from V and 7 bases from J, with 12 bases between. Germline-derived CDR1 and CDR2 are MGHRA and YSYEKL. CDR3 in DNA: TGCGCCAGCAGCCAAGATTGGAGGGGAAGTGAAAAACTGTTTTTT. Translated, it gives CASSQDWRGSEKLFF.

The chain recombines TRBV7-2 with TRBJ1-6; 9 bases are a match to TRBD1. The CDR3 consists of 14 residues. Germline V gene sequence: CDR1 SGHTA, CDR2 FQGNSA. J gave up 7 bases and V 4 bases, and 2 bases lay outside the gene matches. The CDR3 loop reads CASSSGQGNSPLHF. The CDR3 DNA follows: TGTGCCAGCAGCTCCGGACAGGGGAATTCACCCCTCCACTTT.